The present T cell receptor beta chain was sequenced within a study of control samples from healthy donors and cancer patients. The table came from immunoSEQ multiplex PCR; TCRdb's copy has only in-frame clones and leaves some out. This repertoire shows over 150,000 clones, 90% to 95% found once; its top ten account for about 5.6%. This CDR3 comprises 15 residues. V shed 4 bases and J 7 bases; nucleotides not matched to a gene: 8. Per germline, CDR1 MGHRA and CDR2 YSYEKL. In this sample, this clone turned up once. Material for sequencing was blood. The rearrangement links TRBV4-1 to TRBJ1-2, with 11 nucleotides matching TRBD1. This TCR was sampled from a middle-aged man in good health. In nucleotides, the CDR3 is TGCGCCAGCAGCCTCCTGGACAGGGGGCGGGGTGGCTACACCTTC. Amino acids: CASSLLDRGRGGYTF.